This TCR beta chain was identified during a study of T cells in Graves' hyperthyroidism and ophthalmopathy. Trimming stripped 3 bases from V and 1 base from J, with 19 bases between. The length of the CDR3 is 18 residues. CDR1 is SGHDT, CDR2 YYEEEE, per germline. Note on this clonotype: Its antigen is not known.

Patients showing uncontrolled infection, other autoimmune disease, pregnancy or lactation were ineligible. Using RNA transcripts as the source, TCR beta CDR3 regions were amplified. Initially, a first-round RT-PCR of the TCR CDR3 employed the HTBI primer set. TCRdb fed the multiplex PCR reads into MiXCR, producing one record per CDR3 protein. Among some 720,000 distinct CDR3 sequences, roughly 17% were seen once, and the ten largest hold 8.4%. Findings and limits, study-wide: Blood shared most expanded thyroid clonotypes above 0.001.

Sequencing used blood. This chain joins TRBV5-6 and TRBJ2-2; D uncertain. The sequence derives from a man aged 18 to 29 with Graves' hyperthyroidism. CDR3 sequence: CASSSPLYGRRNTGELFF. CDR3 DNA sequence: TGTGCCAGCAGCTCTCCCCTATACGGCAGAAGGAACACCGGGGAGCTGTTTTTT.